In terms of frequency, the clone carrying this T cell receptor (beta chain) is medium-sized. The antigen is undetermined. The sample comes from a study of T cell clusters in autoimmune cytopenias. TRB was amplified from roughly 0.25 ug of peripheral blood genomic DNA per sample. From germline, CDR1 is SGHRS and CDR2 YFSETQ. This CDR3 has 15 residues. Whole-study findings and limits: TRB repertoire shifts in secondary cytopenia and chronic lymphocytic leukemia mostly reflected lymphoma, not autoimmunity.

TRB was amplified by touch-down multiplex PCR, primer pools A and B combined. For each CDR3 protein, TCRdb gives one entry from its re-call of the multiplex PCR reads, without DNA. The sample has about 1,400 distinct CDR3 sequences; the top ten hold 59%. These data were also filed under a second study, of T cell repertoires in aging, cancer and after chemotherapy.

Input material: peripheral blood. This chain links TRBV5-1 with TRBJ1-3. This clonotype was sampled from a human donor with chronic lymphocytic leukemia. CDR3 region: CASSLELGNGNTIYF.